This T cell receptor beta chain comes out of a study of neurological immune-mediated disorders. Broader study findings: Phylogenetic grouping assigned the repertoires of 18 of 34 multiple sclerosis patients to a single cluster of related CDR3 sequences. This cluster may be a repertoire-level signature. CDR3 amino acid sequences of expanded clones were not shared across subjects, a result suggesting private repertoires in all groups.

This clonotype was counted ten times or more. As yet, its antigen is unknown. Germline CDR1 reads MNHEY; CDR2 reads SVGAGI. The CDR3 runs to 20 residues. V shed 2 bases, J shed 3 bases, and the junction held 19 bases outside the gene matches. Synthesis of cDNA was accomplished via 5'RACE employing 10-nucleotide random UMIs. From the 5' RACE reads, TCRdb called clonotypes with MiXCR, one entry per CDR3 protein. Of around 60,000 distinct CDR3 sequences in the sample, 3% to 4% were seen once. The chain carries TRBV6-5 and TRBJ1-2; 9 bases are a match to TRBD1. Material for sequencing was PBMCs. The sequence was obtained from a woman aged 55-69 years with multiple sclerosis. In DNA form, the CDR3 reads TGTGCCAGCAGTTACGTCAAACTATCTCTGGGGACAGGGATCGACTATGGCTACACCTTC. Its protein product is CASSYVKLSLGTGIDYGYTF.